Listed below are T cell receptor beta chains from one sample, sequenced in a study of CD8+ T cells in alopecia areata. Clones were read by immunoSEQ multiplex PCR, and TCRdb kept only the in-frame ones, dropping some. Found here are around 120,000 clones, around 60% of them singletons; the top ten hold 5% to 7%. The sequenced sample was CD4+ T cells sorted from blood, obtained at week 4, from a patient treated with tofacitinib. Receptors originate from a human donor with alopecia areata. CDR3s leave out the opening cysteine and the closing phenylalanine or tryptophan. Not all rows give a size; the values are once, few, many and, for expanded clones, a class.

ASSRTLRLAGDNEQF	TRBV14	TRBJ2-1	NA
ASSLEGWSQPQH	TRBV27	TRBJ1-5	NA
ASSVDLRVGEQF	TRBV9	TRBJ2-1	NA
SVRQNSNQPQH	TRBV29-1	TRBJ1-5	NA
ASSSPGSGANVLT	TRBV7-3	TRBJ2-6	NA
ASSQDGKGHYGYT	TRBV4-2	TRBJ1-2	NA
SVEEAPGLYGYT	TRBV29-1	TRBJ1-2	few
ASSLWGLAGTETQY	TRBV27	TRBJ2-5	NA
AWSVRGNQPQH	TRBV30	TRBJ1-5	NA
SVAGEAKNIQY	TRBV29-1	TRBJ2-4	few
ASSPEPGQGANYGYT	TRBV18	TRBJ1-2	once
ASSQVNVRGTGELF	TRBV14	TRBJ2-2	NA
ASSVQTNTGELF	TRBV6-4	TRBJ2-2	many
ASSEDTEAF	TRBV2	TRBJ1-1	NA
SVSHDYEQY	TRBV29-1	TRBJ2-7	NA
ASSQDTGVETQY	TRBV4-2	TRBJ2-5	NA
ASSQVPGQDYEQY	TRBV4-1	TRBJ2-7	once
ASSQDTHGEQY	TRBV4-2	TRBJ2-7	NA
ASSYAQGNIQY	TRBV6-6	TRBJ2-4	NA
ASSLHRDTTRSYGYT	TRBV27	TRBJ1-2	NA
ASSQGQGANVAYYGYT	TRBV4-1	TRBJ1-2	few
ASSLVPGSTDTQY	TRBV5-1	TRBJ2-3	NA
ASSHRGRGTNEKLF	TRBV4-1	TRBJ1-4	NA
ASSQPYSNQPQH	TRBV4-1	TRBJ1-5	NA
SAGLNNEQF	TRBV20-1	TRBJ2-1	NA
ASSIKVAAYNEKLF	TRBV19	TRBJ1-4	few
AWSVLKGIYGYT	TRBV30	TRBJ1-2	NA
ASSSTGAYGYT	TRBV27	TRBJ1-2	NA
SVEEALWTNSENTEAF	TRBV29-1	TRBJ1-1	NA